This TCR beta chain was recorded in a study of human T cells and chemical hapten exposure. Overall study: Patients' scalps got diphenylcyclopropenone weekly throughout the roughly 25-week study.

In its sample, this clonotype was seen many times. Sample time point: patch test 2, 6 weeks after DPC sensitization. Treatment meaning: therapeutic diphenylcyclopropenone sensitization with weekly scalp DPC. The CDR3 contains 15 residues. Germline assignment: CDR1 MNHEY and CDR2 SVGAGI. Trimming took off 6 bases at V and 7 bases at J, with 19 bases between the two ends. The library labeled individual cDNA molecules by adding unique molecular identifiers to them. TCRdb processed the RACE reads anew with MiXCR; each CDR3 protein has one entry. The sample comprises under 90,000 distinct CDR3 sequences, about 9% of which are singletons, and roughly 3% rests with the top ten.

Sequenced material: whole blood, taken in connection with sensitization to the hapten diphenylcyclopropenone (DPC). The rearrangement joins TRBV6-5 to TRBJ1-5; TRBD1 might be the D (5 bases). This clonotype originated in a woman in her forties or fifties with alopecia areata. Some clones in this sample may be carry-over from other donors' samples. In DNA, the CDR3 is TGTGCCAGCAGCTCTAACGCGGGGGGAGGGCAGCCCCAGCATTTT. It specifies CASSSNAGGGQPQHF.